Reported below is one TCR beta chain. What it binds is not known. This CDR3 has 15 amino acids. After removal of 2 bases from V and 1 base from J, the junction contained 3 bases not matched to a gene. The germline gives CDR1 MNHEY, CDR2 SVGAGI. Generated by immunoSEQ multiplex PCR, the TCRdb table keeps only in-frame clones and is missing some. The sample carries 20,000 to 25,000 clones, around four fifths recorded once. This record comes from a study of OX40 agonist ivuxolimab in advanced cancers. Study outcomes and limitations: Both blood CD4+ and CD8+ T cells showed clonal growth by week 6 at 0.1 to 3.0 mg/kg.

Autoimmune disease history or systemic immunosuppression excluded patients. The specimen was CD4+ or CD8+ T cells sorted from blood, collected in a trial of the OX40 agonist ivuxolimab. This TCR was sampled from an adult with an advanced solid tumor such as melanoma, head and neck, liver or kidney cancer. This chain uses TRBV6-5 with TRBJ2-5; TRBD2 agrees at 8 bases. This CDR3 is CASSYASGLQETQYF. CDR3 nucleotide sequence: TGTGCCAGCAGTTACGCTAGCGGGCTCCAAGAGACCCAGTACTTC.